The 15 T cell receptor beta chains below all came from one sample that was sequenced in a study of blood T cells in healthy people across ages. The authors ran a second PCR of about 6 to 11 cycles using a sample-barcoded 5' primer and a J-beta primer mix. One entry per CDR3 protein, called by TCRdb with MiXCR from the 5' RACE reads. The sample comprises roughly 1.5 million distinct CDR3 sequences, 35% to 45% of which are singletons, and 4% rests with the top ten. The source material was blood. The receptor source for this set is a woman aged 18 to 35 in good health.

The CDR3 coding sequence is TGTGCCAGCAGCTTAGAGGCGGGTCTGGGGATCGGGACTGAAGCTTTCTTT. Residues: CASSLEAGLGIGTEAFF. The chain carries TRBV11-2 and TRBJ1-1; no definite D call. CDR3 length: 17 amino acids. Germline assignment: CDR1 SGHAT and CDR2 FQNNGV. Trimming shortened V by 0 bases and J by 5 bases, and 19 bases separated the two germline ends.

The chain is built from TRBV6-1 and TRBJ1-2; TRBD1 is a possible D gene (5 bases). V gave up 7 bases and J gave up 4 bases, with 13 bases separating them. From germline, CDR1 is MNHNS and CDR2 SASEGT. CDR3 length equals 13 residues. The CDR3: CASTEGQIYGYTF. The CDR3 bases are TGTGCCAGCACCGAGGGGCAGATCTATGGCTACACCTTC.

This clonotype was detected a few times. The J gene is TRBJ2-1, the V gene TRBV4-3; 7 bases agree with TRBD1. CDR1 is LGHNA, CDR2 YSLEER, per germline. CDR3 length: 15 amino acids. The ends lost 2 bases at V and 4 bases at J; junction bases unmatched: 5. This CDR3 reads CASSQLQGQYNEQFF. The CDR3 DNA reads TGCGCCAGCAGCCAACTGCAGGGACAGTACAATGAGCAGTTCTTC.

The chain combines TRBV9 with TRBJ2-7; 8 nucleotides agree with TRBD2. The CDR3 is 14 amino acids. Trimming at V came to 3 bases and at J to 7 bases, leaving 9 bases not matched to a gene. Per the germline V gene, CDR1 is SGDLS and CDR2 is YYNGEE. Written as DNA, the CDR3 is TGTGCCAGCAGCGCAATCCGACGGGGGGGTGAGCAGTACTTC. Translated, it gives CASSAIRRGGEQYF.

The chain links TRBV7-2 to TRBJ1-5, with D perhaps TRBD1 (5 bases). Looked up from germline, CDR1 is SGHTA and CDR2 is FQGNSA. The CDR3 extends over 14 amino acids. V was pared by 5 bases and J by 3 bases, with 11 bases between. In nucleotides, the CDR3 is TGTGCCAGCAGCCAGGGAGGAGTCAATCAGCCCCAGCATTTT. It codes for CASSQGGVNQPQHF.

The chain is built from TRBV12-3 or TRBV12-4 and TRBJ1-1; TRBD1 agrees at 8 bases. V shed 2 bases, J shed 8 bases, and the junction held 16 bases outside the gene matches. The CDR3 spans 17 residues. CDR3 coding DNA: TGTGCCAGCAGTTTAATTGGCCAAGAGGGACAGGCGAGAGAAGCTTTCTTT. It codes for CASSLIGQEGQAREAFF.

This clonotype was picked up a small number of times. The rearrangement uses TRBV6-2 or TRBV6-3 and TRBJ2-5; 7 nucleotides line up with TRBD2. V shed 4 bases, J shed 11 bases, and the junction held 10 bases outside the gene matches. In germline, CDR1 is MNHEY, CDR2 SVGEGT. This CDR3 comprises 13 residues. The CDR3 nucleotides read TGTGCCAGCAGTTGGACTAGTCCCAATGAGCAGTACTTC. Encoded protein: CASSWTSPNEQYF.

In this sample, this clonotype turned up many times. The CDR3 sequence is CASSLLGTDVYTEAFF. In DNA, the CDR3 is TGTGCCAGCAGTTTACTAGGGACAGATGTTTACACTGAAGCTTTCTTT. V usage is TRBV28 and J usage is TRBJ1-1; 7 positions match TRBD1. This CDR3 spans 16 amino acids. The V segment lost 2 bases and the J segment 3 bases; nucleotides outside the gene matches: 9. Germline lookup yields CDR1 MDHEN and CDR2 SYDVKM.

This clonotype was observed a few times. The chain carries TRBV10-3 and TRBJ2-3; D gene ambiguous. V dropped 6 bases and J dropped 1 base, with 5 bases sitting between them. Per the germline V gene, CDR1 is ENHRY and CDR2 is SYGVKD. CDR3 length equals 12 residues. The CDR3 reads CAIRVGTDTQYF. CDR3 bases: TGTGCCATCAGGGTGGGCACAGATACGCAGTATTTT.

There are a few counts of this clonotype. The genes are TRBV10-3 and TRBJ2-7, with 9 bases identical to TRBD2. The CDR3 covers 14 residues. V lost 7 bases to trimming and J lost 4 bases; unmatched junction nucleotides: 8. The V gene's germline CDR1 is ENHRY and CDR2 SYGVKD. CDR3 protein: CAIKSVAGEYEQYF. The CDR3 nucleotides read TGTGCCATCAAGTCAGTAGCGGGGGAATACGAGCAGTACTTC.

The chain couples TRBV7-3 to TRBJ2-1, with TRBD2 identical over 11 bases. The CDR3 runs to 16 residues. The V and J ends lost 3 bases and 3 bases, in that order; junction bases with no gene match: 4. CDR1 is SGHTA and CDR2 is FQGTGA in the germline V gene. CDR3 protein: CASSFHGTSGYNEQFF. The DNA for the CDR3 is TGTGCCAGCAGCTTCCACGGGACTAGCGGCTACAATGAGCAGTTCTTC.

The rearrangement uses TRBV3-1 and TRBJ2-1, with D tentatively TRBD2 (5 bases). Germline CDR1 is LGHDT and CDR2 is YNNKEL (reference sequence). V was cut by 1 base and J by 4 bases, with 14 bases left in between. The CDR3 is made up of 16 amino acids. The DNA of the CDR3 is TGTGCCAGCAGCCAAGGCCGGCTAGCAGTTTACAATGAGCAGTTCTTC. It specifies CASSQGRLAVYNEQFF.

V gene TRBV15 combines with J gene TRBJ1-5; a weak D match, TRBD1 (6 bases). V was clipped by 5 bases and J by 6 bases, with 20 bases between them. Germline V CDR1 and CDR2: LNHNV, YYDKDF (reference sequence). The CDR3 consists of 16 residues. As DNA, the CDR3 is TGTGCCACCAGCCTATTTAGCGGGGGGGCTGGTCAGCCCCAGCATTTT. This translates into CATSLFSGGAGQPQHF. Based on the CDR3 plus reference TRBV15 and TRBJ1-5, the full variable domain is DAMVIQNPRYQVTQFGKPVTLSCSQTLNHNVMYWYQQKSSQAPKLLFHYYDKDFNNEADTPDNFQSRRPNTSFCFLDIRSPGLGDTAMYLCATSLFSGGAGQPQHFGDGTRLSIL.

This clonotype was seen a few times. The chain recombines TRBV7-9 with TRBJ1-1; D may be TRBD1 (5 bases). This CDR3 has 12 amino acids. Germline loops: CDR1 SEHNR, CDR2 FQNEAQ (reference sequence). V was clipped by 10 bases and J by 0 bases, with 9 bases between them. CDR3 DNA: TGTGCCACGGGACGGATGAACACTGAAGCTTTCTTT. Its translation: CATGRMNTEAFF.

The CDR3 is CASSSDQSSYNEQFF. The CDR3, as DNA: TGTGCCAGCAGCTCCGACCAAAGCTCCTACAATGAGCAGTTCTTC. The chain recombines TRBV7-2 with TRBJ2-1; no clear D. The ends were cut back, 4 bases at V and 0 bases at J, with 10 bases in the middle. Germline CDR1 SGHTA, CDR2 FQGNSA. This CDR3 is built from 15 residues.